This T cell receptor (beta chain) comes out of a study of prognosis after radiotherapy for stage I lung cancer. Study in general: Of the patients, more than five had squamous cell carcinoma and some 11 had adenocarcinoma tumors. Study outcomes and limitations: Compared with a median of 10,088 beforehand, unique TCR clone counts dropped to approximately 7,000 after stereotactic body radiation therapy. Lower values of Shannon entropy after stereotactic body radiation therapy were seen in patients who developed distant metastases.

The genomic DNA TCR beta CDR3 region underwent two rounds of multiplex PCR. Amplification during the initial PCR round employed primers specific to each TRBV and TRBJ gene. From the multiplex PCR reads, TCRdb called clonotypes with MiXCR, one entry per CDR3 protein. The sample lists about 22,000 distinct CDR3 sequences, under 45% seen once, with 30% to 40% in the top ten. Peripheral blood, about 6 milliliters per draw, was collected at each of two time points. This clonotype appeared once. Its target is unknown. A far larger clone is a single base away, which makes a read error likely. Per germline, CDR1 MRHNA and CDR2 SNTAGT. V shed 7 bases and J shed 2 bases, with 20 bases lying between them. The CDR3 loop spans 16 amino acids.

The specimen comprised PBMCs, sampled before or after stereotactic body radiation therapy (not recorded which). The receptor comes from a donor aged 50 or older with non-small cell lung cancer. The chain has TRBV6-4 and TRBJ2-5; D unresolved. CDR3 in DNA: TGTGCCAGCATTTCTAAAAGGGCGTGGGGACAAGAGACCCAGTACTTC. This codes for CASISKRAWGQETQYF.